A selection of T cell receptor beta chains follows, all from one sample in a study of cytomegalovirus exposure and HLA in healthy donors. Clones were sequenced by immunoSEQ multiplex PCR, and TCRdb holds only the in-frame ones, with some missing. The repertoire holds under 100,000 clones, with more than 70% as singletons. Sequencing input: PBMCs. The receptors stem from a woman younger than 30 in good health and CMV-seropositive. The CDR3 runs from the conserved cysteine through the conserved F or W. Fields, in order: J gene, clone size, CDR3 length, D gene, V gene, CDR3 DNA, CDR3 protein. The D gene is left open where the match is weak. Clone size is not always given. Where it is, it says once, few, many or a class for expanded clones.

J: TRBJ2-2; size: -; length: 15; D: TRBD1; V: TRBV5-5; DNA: TGTGCCAGCAGCTGGCTCAGGGGGCGCACCGGGGAGCTGTTTTTT; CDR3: CASSWLRGRTGELFF
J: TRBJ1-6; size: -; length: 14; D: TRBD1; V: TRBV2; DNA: TGTGCCAGCAGTCGACAGGGTGCGAATTCACCCCTCCACTTT; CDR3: CASSRQGANSPLHF
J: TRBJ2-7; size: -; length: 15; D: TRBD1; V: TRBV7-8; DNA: TGTGCCAGCAGCTACAGGGGTCCTTATTCTTACGAGCAGTACTTC; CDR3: CASSYRGPYSYEQYF
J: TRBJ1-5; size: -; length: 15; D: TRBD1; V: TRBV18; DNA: TGTGCCAGCTCACCACCTGGACAGGATGATCAGCCCCAGCATTTT; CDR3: CASSPPGQDDQPQHF
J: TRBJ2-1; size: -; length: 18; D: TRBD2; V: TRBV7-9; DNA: TGTGCCAGCCTGTCTTTAGGGACTAGCGGGATAACCTACAATGAGCAGTTCTTC; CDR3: CASLSLGTSGITYNEQFF
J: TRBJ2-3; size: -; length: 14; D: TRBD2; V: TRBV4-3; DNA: TGCGCCAGCAGCCAAGATCGACTAGCGGATACGCAGTATTTT; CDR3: CASSQDRLADTQYF
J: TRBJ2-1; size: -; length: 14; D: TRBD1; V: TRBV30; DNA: TGTGCCTGGAGTGGAGGGGGCAATTTATATGAGCAGTTCTTC; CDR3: CAWSGGGNLYEQFF
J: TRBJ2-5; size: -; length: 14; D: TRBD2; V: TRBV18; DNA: TGTGCCAGCTCACCCACGGGGGGGCGCGAGACCCAGTACTTC; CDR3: CASSPTGGRETQYF
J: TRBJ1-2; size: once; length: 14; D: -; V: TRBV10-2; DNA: TGCGCCAGCAGGCCGGAGGCTACGCTCTATGGCTACACCTTC; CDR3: CASRPEATLYGYTF
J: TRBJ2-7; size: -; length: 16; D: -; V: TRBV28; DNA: TGTGCCAGCAGTCTACAATTTGGCACAGGCCGCTACGAGCAGTACTTC; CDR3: CASSLQFGTGRYEQYF